This T cell receptor (beta chain) was recorded in a study of tumor-infiltrating lymphocytes in primary liver carcinoma. They got blood RNA out of unsorted whole blood and also pulled out germline DNA. J lost 8 bases, V lost 3 bases, and 5 bases had no gene match. CDR3 size: 15 residues. Germline loops: CDR1 SEHNR, CDR2 FQNEAQ (reference sequence). General study findings and limits: Overlap between tumor regions exceeded overlap of tumor with adjacent tissue or blood. Significantly greater top-250-clone fractions characterized tumors relative to blood (p = 0.039).

Notes on this clonotype: Its antigen remains unidentified.

Production of TCR beta cDNA used roughly 500 ng total RNA together with a constant-region primer. Modified slightly, ARM-PCR produced TCR beta libraries over three nested multiplex PCR rounds. TRBV1-TRBV30 forward primers paired with a C-beta reverse primer drove the first two PCR rounds, 10 cycles each. One entry per CDR3 protein results from TCRdb running MiXCR on the multiplex PCR reads. This repertoire shows around 330,000 distinct CDR3 sequences, less than 75% found once; its top ten account for approximately 9%. The sequenced sample consisted of peripheral blood. The clonotype was recovered from a man between 35 and 55 years old with primary liver carcinoma and hepatitis B virus infection. The chain couples TRBV7-9 to TRBJ2-1; TRBD2 aligns across 12 bases. CDR3 residues: CASSFPTSGSDEQFF. DNA for the CDR3: TGTGCCAGCAGCTTTCCGACTAGCGGGAGCGATGAGCAGTTCTTC.